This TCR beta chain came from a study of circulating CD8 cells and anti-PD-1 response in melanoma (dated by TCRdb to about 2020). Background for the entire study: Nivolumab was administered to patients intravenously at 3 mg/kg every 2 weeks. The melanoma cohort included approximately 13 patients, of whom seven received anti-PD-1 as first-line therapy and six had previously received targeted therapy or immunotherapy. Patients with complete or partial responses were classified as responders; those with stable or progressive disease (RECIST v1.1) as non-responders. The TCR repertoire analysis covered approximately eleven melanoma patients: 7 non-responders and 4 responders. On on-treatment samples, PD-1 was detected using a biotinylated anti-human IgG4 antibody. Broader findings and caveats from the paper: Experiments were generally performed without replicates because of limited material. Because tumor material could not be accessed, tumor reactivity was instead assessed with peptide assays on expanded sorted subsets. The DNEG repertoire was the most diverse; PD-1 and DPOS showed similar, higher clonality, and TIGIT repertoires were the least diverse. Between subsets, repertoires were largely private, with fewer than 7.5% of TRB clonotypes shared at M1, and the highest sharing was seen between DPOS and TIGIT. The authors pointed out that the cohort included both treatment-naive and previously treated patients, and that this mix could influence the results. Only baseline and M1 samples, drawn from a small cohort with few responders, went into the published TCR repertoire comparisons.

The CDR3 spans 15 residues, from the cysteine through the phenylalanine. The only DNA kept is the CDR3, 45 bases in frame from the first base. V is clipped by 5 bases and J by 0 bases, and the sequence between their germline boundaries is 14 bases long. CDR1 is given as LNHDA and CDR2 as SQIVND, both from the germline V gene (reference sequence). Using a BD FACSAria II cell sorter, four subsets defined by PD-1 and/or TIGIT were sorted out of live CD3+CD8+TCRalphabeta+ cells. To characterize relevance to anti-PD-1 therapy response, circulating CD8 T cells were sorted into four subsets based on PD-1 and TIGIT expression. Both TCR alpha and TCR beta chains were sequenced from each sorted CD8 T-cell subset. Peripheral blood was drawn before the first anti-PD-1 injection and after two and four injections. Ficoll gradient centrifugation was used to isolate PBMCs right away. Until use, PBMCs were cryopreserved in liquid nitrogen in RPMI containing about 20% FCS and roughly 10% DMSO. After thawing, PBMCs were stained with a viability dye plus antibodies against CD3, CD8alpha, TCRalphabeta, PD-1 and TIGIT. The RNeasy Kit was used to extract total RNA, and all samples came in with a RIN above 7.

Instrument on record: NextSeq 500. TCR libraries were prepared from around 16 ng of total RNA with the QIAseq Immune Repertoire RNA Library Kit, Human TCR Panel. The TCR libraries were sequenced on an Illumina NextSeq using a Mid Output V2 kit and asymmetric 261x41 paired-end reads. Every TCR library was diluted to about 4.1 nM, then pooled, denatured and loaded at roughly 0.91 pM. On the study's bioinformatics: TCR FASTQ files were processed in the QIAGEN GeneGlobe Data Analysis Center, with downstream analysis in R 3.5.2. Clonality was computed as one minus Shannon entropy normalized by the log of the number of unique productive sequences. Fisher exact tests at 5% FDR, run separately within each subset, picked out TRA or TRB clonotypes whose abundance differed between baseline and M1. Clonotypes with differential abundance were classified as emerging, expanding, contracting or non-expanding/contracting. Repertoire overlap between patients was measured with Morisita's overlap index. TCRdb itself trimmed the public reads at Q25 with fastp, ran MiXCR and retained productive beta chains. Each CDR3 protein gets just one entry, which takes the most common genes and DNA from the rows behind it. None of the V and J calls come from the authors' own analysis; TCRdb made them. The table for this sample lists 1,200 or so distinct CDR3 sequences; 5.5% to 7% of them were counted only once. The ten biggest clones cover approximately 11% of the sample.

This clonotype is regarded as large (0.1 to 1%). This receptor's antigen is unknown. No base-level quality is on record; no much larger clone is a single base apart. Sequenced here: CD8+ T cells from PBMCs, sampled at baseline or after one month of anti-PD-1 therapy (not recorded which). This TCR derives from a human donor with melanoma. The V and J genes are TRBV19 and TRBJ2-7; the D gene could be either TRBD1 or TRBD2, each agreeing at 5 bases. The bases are TGTGCCAGTAGTTACGGGACGGGCAGCTCCTACGAGCAGTACTTC. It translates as CASSYGTGSSYEQYF.